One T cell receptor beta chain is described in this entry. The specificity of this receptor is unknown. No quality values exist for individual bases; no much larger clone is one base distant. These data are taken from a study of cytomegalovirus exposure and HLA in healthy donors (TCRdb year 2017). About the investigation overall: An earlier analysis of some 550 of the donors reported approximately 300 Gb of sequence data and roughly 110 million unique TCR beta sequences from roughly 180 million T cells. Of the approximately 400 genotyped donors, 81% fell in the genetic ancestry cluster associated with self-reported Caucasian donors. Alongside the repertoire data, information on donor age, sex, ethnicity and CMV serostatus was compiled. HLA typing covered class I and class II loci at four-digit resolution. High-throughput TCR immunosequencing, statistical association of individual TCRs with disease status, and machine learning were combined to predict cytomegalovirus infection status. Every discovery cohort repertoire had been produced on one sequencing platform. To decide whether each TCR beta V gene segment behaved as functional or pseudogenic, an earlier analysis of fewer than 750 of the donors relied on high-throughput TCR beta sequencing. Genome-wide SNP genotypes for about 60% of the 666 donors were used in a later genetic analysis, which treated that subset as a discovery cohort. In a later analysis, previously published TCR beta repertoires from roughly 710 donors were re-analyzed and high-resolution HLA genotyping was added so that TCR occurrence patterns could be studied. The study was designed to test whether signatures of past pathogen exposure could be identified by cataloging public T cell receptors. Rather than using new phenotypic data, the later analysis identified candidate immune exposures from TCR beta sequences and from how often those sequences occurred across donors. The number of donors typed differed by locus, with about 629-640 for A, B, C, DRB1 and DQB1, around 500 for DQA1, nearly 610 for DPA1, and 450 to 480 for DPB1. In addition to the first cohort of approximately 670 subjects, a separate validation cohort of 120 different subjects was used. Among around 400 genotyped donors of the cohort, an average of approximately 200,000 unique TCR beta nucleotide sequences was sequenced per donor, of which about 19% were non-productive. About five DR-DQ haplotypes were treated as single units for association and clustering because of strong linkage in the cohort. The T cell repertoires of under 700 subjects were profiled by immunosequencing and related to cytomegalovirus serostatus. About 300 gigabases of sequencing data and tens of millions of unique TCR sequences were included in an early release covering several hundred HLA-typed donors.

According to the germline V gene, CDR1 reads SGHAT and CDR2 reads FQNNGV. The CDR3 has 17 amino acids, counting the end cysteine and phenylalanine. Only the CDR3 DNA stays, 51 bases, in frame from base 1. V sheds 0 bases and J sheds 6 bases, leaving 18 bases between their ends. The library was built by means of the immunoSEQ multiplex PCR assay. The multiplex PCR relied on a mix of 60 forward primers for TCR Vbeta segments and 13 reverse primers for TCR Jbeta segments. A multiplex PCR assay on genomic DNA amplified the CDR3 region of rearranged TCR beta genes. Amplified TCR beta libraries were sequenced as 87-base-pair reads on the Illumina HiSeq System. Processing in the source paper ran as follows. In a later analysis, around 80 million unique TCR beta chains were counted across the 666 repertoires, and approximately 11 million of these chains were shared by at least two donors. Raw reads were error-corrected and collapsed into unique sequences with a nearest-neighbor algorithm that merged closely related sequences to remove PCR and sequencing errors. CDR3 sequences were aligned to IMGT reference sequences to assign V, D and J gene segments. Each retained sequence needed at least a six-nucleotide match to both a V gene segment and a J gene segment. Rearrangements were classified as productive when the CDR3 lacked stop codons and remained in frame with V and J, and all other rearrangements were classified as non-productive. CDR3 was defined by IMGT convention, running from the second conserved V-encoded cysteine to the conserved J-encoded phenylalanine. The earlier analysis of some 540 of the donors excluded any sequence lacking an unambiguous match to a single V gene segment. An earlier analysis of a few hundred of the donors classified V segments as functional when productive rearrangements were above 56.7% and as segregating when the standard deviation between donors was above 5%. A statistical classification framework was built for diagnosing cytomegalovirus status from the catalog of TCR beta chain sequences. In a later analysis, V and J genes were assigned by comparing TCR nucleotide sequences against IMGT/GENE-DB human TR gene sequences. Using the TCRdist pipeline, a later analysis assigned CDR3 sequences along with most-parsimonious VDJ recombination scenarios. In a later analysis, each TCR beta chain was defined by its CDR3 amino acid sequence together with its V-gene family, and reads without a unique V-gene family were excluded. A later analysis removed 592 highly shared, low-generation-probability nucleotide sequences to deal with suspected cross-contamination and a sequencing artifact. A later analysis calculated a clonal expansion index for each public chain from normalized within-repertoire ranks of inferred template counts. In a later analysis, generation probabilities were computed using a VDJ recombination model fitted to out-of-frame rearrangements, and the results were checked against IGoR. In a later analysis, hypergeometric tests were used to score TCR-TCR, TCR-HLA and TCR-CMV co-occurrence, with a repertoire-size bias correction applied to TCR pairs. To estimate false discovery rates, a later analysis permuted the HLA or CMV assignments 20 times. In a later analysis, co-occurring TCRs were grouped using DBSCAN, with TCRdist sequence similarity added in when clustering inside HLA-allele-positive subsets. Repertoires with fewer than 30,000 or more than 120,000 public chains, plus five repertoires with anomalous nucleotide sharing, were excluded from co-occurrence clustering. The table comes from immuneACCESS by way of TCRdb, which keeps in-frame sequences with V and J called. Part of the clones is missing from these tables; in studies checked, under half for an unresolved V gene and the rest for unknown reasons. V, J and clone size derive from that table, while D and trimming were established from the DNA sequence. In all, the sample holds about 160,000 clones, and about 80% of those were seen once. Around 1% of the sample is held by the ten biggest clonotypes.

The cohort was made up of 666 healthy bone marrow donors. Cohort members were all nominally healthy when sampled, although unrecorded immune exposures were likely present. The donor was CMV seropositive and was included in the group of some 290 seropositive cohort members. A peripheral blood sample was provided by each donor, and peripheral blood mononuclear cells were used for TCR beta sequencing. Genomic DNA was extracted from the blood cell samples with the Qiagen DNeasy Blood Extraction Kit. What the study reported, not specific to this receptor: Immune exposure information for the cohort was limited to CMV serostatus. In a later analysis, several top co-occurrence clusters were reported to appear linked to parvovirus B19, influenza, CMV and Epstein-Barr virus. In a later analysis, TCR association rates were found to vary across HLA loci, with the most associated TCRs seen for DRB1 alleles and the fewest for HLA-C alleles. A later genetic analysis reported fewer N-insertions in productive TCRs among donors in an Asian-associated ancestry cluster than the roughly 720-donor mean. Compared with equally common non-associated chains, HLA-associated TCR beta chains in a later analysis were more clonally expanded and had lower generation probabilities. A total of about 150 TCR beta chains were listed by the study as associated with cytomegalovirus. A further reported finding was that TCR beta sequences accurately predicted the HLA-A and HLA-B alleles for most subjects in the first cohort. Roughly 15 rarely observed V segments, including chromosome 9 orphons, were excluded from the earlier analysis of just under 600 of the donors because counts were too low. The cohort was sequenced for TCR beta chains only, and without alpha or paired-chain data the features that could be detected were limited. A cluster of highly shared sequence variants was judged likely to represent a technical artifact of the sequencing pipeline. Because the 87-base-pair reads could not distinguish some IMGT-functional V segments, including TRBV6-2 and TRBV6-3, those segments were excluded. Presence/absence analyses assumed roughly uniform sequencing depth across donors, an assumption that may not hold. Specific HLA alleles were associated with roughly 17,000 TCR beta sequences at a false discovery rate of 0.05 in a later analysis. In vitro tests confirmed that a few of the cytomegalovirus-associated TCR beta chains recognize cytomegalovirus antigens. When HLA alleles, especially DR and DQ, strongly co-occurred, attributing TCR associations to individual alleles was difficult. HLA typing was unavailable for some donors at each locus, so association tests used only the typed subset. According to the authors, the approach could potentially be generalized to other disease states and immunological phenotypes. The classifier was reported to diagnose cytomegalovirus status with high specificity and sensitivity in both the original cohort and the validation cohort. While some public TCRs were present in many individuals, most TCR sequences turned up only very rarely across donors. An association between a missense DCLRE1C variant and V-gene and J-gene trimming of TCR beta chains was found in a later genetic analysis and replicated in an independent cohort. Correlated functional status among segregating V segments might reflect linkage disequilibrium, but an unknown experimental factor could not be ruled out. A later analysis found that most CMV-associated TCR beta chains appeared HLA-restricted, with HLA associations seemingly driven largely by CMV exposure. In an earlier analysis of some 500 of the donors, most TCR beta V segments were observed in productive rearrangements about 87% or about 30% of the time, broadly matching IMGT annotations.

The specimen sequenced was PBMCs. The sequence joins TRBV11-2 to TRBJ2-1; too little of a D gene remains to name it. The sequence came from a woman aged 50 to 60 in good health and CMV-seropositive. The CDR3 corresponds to CASSLDGISPPGNEQFF. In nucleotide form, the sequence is TGTGCCAGCAGCTTAGACGGCATCAGCCCTCCAGGCAATGAGCAGTTCTTC.